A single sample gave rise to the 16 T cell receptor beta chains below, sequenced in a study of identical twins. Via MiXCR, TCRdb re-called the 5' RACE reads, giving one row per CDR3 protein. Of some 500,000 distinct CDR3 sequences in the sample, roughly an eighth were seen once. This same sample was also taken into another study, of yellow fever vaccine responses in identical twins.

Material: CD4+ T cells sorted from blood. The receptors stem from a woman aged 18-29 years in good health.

The CDR3 region has the DNA TGTGCCAGCAGCCAGACCCCTAGCAATCAGCCCCAGCATTTT. It specifies CASSQTPSNQPQHF. The chain combines TRBV27 with TRBJ1-5; D gene uncertain. The CDR3 is made up of 14 amino acids. The germline V gene encodes CDR1 MNHEY and CDR2 SMNVEV (reference sequence). V was shortened by 6 bases and J by 0 bases, with 9 bases between the two germline ends.

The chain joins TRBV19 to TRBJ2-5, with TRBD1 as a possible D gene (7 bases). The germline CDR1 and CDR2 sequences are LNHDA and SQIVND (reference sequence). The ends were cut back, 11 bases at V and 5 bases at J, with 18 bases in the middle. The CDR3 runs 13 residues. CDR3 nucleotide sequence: TGTGCCTCGACAGGGCGCCGGGGGGAGACCCAGTACTTC. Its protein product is CASTGRRGETQYF.

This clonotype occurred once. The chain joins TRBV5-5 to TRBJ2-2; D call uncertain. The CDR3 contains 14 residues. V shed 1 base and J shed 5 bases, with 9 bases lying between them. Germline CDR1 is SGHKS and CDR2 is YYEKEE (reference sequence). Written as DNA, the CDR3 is TGTGCCAGCAGCTTGCTTGTGGTGACCGGGGAGCTGTTTTTT. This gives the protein CASSLLVVTGELFF.

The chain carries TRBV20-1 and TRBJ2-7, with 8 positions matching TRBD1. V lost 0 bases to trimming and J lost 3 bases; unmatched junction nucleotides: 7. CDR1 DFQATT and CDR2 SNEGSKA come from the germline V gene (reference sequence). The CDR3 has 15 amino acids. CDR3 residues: CSARDPDRGGYEQYF. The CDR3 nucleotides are TGCAGTGCTAGAGATCCCGACAGGGGAGGCTACGAGCAGTACTTC.

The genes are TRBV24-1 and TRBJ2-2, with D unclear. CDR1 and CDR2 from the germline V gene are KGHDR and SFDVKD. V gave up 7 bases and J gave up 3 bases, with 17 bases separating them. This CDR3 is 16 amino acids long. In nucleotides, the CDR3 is TGTGCCACCAGGCCCTCGGTCCCTGCGTACACCGGGGAGCTGTTTTTT. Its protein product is CATRPSVPAYTGELFF.

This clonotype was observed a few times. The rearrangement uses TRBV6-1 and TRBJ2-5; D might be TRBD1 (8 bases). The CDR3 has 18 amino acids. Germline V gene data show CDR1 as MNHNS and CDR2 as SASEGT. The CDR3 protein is CASGIQGAISEFQETQYF. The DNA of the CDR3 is TGTGCAAGCGGGATCCAGGGGGCAATCTCGGAATTCCAAGAGACCCAGTACTTC.

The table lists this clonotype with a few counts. CDR3 amino acids: CSAPGPRLSGNTIYF. The CDR3 region has the DNA TGCAGTGCCCCGGGGCCGAGGCTCTCTGGAAACACCATATATTTT. This chain joins TRBV20-1 and TRBJ1-3; D perhaps matches TRBD1 (5 bases). Looked up from germline, CDR1 is DFQATT and CDR2 is SNEGSKA (reference sequence). There are 15 residues in the CDR3. V gave up 6 bases and J gave up 0 bases, with 15 bases separating them.

CDR3 region: CASSQRFRTDNQETQYF. CDR3 sequence (DNA): TGCGCCAGCAGTCAGAGGTTCCGTACAGACAACCAAGAGACCCAGTACTTC. The chain joins TRBV23-1 to TRBJ2-5; unclear D gene. TRBV23-1 is given ORF status, its function remaining uncertain. The V and J ends lost 3 bases and 0 bases respectively, with 17 bases between them. This CDR3 spans 17 amino acids.

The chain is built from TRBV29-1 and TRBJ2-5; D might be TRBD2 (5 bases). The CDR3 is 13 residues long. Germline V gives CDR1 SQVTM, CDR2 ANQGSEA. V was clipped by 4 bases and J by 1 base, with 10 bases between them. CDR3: CSVGGLAQETQYF. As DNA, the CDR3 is TGCAGCGTTGGGGGTCTAGCCCAAGAGACCCAGTACTTC.

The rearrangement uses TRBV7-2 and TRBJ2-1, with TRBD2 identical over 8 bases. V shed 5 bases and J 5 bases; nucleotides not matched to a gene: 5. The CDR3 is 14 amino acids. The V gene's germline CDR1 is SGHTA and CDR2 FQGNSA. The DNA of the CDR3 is TGTGCCAGCAGCCCGTGGACTAGCCACAATGAGCAGTTCTTC. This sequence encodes CASSPWTSHNEQFF.

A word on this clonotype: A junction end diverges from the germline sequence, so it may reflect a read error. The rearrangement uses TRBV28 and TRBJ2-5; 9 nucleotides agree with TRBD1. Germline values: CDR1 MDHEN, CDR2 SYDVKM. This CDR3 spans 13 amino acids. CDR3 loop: CASGTGGQGTQYF. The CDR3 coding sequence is TGTGCCAGTGGTACAGGGGGCCAAGGGACCCAGTACTTC.

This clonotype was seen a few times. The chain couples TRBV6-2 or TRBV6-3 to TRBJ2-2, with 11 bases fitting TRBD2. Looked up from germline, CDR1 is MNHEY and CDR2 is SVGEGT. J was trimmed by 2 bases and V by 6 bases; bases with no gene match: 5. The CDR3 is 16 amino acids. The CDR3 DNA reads TGTGCCAGCAGCTCGGGACTAGCGGTTAACACCGGGGAGCTGTTTTTT. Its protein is CASSSGLAVNTGELFF.

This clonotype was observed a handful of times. The CDR3 loop is CASSPGTGGTTQYF. For the CDR3, the DNA is TGTGCCAGCAGTCCCGGGACAGGAGGGACGACCCAGTACTTC. This rearrangement joins TRBV6-1 to TRBJ2-5; TRBD1 matches at 8 bases. Per germline, CDR1 MNHNS and CDR2 SASEGT. J lost 7 bases, V lost 5 bases, and 9 bases had no gene match. This CDR3 spans 14 amino acids.

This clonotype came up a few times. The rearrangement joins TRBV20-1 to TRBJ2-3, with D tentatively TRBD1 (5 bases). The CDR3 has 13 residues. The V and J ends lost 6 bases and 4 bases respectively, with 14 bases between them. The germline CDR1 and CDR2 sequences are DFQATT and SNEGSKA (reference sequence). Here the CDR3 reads CSAPGQKSDTQYF. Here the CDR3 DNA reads TGCAGTGCCCCAGGGCAGAAATCAGATACGCAGTATTTT.

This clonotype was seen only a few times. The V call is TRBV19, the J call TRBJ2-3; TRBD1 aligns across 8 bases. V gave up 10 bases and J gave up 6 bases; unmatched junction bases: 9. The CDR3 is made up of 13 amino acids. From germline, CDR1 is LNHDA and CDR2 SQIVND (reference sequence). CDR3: CATASGGRDTQYF. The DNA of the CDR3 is TGTGCCACCGCTTCAGGGGGCCGCGATACGCAGTATTTT.

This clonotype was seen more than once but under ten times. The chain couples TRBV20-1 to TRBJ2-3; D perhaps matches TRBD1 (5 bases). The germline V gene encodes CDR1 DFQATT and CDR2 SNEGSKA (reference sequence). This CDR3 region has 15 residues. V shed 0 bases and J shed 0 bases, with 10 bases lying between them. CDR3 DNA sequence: TGCAGTGCTAGAGATAACAGGAAGAGCACAGATACGCAGTATTTT. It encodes CSARDNRKSTDTQYF.